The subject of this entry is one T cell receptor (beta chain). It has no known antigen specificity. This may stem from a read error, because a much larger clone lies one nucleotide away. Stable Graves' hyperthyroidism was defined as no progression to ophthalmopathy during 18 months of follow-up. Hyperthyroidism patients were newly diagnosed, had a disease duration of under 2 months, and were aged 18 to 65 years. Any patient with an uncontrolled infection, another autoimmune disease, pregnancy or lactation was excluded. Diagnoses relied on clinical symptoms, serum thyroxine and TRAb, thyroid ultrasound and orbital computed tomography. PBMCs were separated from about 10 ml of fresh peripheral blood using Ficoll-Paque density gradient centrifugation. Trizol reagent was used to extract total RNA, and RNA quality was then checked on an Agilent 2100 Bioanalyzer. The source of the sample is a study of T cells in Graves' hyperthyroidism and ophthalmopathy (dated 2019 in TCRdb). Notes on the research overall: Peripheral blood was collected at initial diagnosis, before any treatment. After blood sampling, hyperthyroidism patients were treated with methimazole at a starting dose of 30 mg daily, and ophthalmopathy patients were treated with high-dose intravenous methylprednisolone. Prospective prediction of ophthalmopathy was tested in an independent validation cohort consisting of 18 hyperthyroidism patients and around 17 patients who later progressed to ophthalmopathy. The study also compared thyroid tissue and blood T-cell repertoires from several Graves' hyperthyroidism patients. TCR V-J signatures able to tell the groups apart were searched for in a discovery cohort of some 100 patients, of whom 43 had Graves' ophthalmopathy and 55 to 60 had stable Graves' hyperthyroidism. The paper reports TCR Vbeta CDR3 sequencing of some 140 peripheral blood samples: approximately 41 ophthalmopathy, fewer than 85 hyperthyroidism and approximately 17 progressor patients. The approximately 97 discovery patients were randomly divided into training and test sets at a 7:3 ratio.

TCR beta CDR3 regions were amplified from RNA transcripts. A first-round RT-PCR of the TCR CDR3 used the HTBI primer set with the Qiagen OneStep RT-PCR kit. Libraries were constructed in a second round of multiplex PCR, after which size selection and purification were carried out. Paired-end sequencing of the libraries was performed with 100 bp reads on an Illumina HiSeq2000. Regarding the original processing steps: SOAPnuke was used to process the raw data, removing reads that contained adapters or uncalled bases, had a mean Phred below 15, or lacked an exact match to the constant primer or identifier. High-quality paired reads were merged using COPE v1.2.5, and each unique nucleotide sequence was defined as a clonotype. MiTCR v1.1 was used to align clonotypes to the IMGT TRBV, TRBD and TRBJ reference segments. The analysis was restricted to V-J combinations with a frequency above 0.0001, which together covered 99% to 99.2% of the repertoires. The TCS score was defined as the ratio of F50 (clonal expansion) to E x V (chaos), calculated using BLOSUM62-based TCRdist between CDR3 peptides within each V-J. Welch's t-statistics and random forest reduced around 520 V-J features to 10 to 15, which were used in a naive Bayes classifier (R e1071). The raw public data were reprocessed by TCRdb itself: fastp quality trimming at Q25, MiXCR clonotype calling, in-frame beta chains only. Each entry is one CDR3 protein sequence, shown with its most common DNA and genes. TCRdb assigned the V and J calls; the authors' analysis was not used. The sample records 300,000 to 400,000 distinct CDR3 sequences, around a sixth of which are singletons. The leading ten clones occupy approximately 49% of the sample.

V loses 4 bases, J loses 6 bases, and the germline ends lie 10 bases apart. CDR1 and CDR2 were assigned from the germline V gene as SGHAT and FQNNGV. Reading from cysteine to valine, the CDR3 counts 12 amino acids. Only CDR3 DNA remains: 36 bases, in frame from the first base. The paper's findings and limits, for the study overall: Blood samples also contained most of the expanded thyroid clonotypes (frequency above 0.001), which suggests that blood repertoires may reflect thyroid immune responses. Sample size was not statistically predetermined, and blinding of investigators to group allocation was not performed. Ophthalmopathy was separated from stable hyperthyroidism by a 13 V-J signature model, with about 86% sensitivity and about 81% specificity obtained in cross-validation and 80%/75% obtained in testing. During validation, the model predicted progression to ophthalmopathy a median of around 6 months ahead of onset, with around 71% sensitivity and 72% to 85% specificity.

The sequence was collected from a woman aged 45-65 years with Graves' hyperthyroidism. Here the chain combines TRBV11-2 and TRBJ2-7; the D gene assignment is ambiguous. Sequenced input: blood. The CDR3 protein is CASSWHGTEQYV. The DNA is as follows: TGTGCCAGCAGCTGGCATGGCACCGAGCAGTACGTC.